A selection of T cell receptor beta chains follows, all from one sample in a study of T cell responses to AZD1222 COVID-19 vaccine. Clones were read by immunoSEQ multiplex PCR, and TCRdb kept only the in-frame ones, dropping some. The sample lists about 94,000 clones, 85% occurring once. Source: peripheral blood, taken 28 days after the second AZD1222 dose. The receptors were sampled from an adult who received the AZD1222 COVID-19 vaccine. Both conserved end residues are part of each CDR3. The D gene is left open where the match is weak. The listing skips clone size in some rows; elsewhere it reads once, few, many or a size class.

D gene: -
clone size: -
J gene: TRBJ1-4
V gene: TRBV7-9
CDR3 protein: CASSPGASGEKLFF
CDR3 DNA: TGTGCCAGCAGCCCCGGGGCTTCGGGTGAAAAACTGTTTTTT

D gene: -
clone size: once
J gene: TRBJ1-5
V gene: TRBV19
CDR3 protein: CASSGKLNQPQHF
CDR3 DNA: TGTGCCAGTAGTGGCAAACTCAATCAGCCCCAGCATTTT

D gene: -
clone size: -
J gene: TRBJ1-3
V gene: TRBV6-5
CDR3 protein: CASIYEGPSGNTIYF
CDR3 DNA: TGTGCCAGCATATACGAAGGACCCTCTGGAAACACCATATATTTT

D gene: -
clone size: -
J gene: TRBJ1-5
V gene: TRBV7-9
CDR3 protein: CASNRGGGGNQPQHF
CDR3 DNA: TGTGCCAGCAACAGAGGCGGAGGGGGGAATCAGCCCCAGCATTTT

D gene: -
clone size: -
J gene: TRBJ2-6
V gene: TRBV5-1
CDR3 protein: CASSSRFPGASGANVLTF
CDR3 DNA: TGCGCCAGCAGCTCCCGATTTCCTGGGGCTTCTGGGGCCAACGTCCTGACTTTC

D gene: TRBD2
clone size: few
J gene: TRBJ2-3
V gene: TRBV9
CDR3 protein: CASSVVSGGAGTDTQYF
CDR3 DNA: TGTGCCAGCAGCGTAGTAAGCGGGGGGGCCGGCACAGATACGCAGTATTTT

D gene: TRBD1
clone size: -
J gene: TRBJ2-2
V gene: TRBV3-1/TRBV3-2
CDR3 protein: CASSQWGQRLTGELFF
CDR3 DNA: TGTGCCAGCAGCCAGTGGGGACAGAGACTCACCGGGGAGCTGTTTTTT

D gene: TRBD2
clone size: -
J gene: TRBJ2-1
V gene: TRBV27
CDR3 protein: CASSTVTSGGGNEQFF
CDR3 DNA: TGTGCCAGCAGTACAGTGACTAGCGGGGGGGGGAATGAGCAGTTCTTC

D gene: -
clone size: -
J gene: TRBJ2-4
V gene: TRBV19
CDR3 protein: CASSPLATENIQYF
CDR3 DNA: TGTGCCAGTAGTCCGCTAGCGACGGAAAACATTCAGTACTTC

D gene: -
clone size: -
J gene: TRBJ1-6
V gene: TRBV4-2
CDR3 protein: CASSEQDYNSPLHF
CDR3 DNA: TGTGCCAGCAGCGAACAGGACTATAATTCACCCCTCCACTTT

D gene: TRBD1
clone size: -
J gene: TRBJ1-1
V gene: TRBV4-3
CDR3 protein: CASSQDHGTGAGGTEAFF
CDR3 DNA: TGCGCCAGCAGCCAAGATCATGGGACAGGGGCTGGGGGCACTGAAGCTTTCTTT

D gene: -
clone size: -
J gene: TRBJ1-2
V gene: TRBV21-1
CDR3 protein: CGAGISEGYTF
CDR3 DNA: TGCGGGGCAGGGATATCGGAAGGCTACACCTTC

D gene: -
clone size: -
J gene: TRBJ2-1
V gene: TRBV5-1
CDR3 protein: CASSLGLQGWSSYNEQFF
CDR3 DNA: TGCGCCAGCAGCTTGGGCCTGCAGGGGTGGAGCTCCTACAATGAGCAGTTCTTC

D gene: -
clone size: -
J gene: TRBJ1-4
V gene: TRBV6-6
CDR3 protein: CASSLLGGPNEKLFF
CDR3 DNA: TGTGCCAGCAGTCTACTCGGGGGCCCTAATGAAAAACTGTTTTTT

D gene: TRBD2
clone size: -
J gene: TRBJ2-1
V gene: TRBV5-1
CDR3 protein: CASRPRGTSGPNNEQFF
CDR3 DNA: TGCGCCAGCCGCCCGAGAGGGACTAGCGGGCCCAACAATGAGCAGTTCTTC

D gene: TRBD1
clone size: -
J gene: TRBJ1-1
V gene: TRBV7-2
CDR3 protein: CASSLEGWYRGANTEAFF
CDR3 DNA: TGTGCCAGCAGCTTAGAAGGTTGGTACAGGGGAGCGAACACTGAAGCTTTCTTT

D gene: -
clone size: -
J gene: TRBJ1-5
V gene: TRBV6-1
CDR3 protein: CASSDYSNQPQHF
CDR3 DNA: TGTGCCAGCAGTGATTATAGCAATCAGCCCCAGCATTTT

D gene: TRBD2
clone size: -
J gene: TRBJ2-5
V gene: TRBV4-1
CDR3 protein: CASSLRDYSQETQYF
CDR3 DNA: TGCGCCAGCAGTCTTCGGGACTACTCCCAAGAGACCCAGTACTTC

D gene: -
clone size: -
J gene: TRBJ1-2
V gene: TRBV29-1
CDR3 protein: CSDRAGSYGYTF
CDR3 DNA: TGCAGCGACCGGGCAGGAAGTTATGGCTACACCTTC

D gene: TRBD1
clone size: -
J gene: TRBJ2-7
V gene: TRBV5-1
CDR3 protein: CASSLQGQSYEQYF
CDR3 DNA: TGCGCCAGCAGCTTGCAGGGACAGTCCTACGAGCAGTACTTC

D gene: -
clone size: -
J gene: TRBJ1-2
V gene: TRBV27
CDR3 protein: CASSSSGLGSGYTF
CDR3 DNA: TGTGCCAGCAGTTCATCCGGACTGGGCTCTGGCTACACCTTC

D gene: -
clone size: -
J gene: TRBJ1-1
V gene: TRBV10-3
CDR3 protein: CAISDTVNTEAFF
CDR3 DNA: TGTGCCATCAGTGATACAGTGAACACTGAAGCTTTCTTT

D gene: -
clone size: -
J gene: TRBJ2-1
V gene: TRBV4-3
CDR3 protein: CASSPLVQRNEQFF
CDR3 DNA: TGCGCCAGCAGCCCGCTAGTTCAACGCAATGAGCAGTTCTTC

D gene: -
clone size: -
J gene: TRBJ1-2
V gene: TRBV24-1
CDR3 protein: CATSGEEYGYTF
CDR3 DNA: TGTGCCACCTCGGGGGAGGAGTATGGCTACACCTTC

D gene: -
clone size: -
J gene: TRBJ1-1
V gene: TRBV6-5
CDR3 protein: CASSLRSGLHTEAFF
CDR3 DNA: TGTGCCAGCAGTTTACGGTCAGGGTTGCACACTGAAGCTTTCTTT

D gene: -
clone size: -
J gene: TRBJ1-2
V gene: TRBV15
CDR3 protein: CATSREEPNYGYTF
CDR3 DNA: TGTGCCACCAGCAGAGAGGAGCCCAACTATGGCTACACCTTC

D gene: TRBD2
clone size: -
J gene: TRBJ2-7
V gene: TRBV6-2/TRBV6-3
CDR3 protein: CASTPLAGTAGEQYF
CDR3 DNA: TGTGCCAGCACCCCTTTAGCGGGAACAGCGGGGGAGCAGTACTTC

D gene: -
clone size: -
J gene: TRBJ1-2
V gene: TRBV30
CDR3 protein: CAWKTEDDGNDYTF
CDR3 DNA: TGTGCCTGGAAAACGGAGGACGACGGTAATGACTACACCTTC

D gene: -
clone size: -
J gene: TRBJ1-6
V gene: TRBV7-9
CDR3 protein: CASSLGRSSYNSPLHF
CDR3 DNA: TGTGCCAGCAGCTTAGGCAGAAGCTCCTATAATTCACCCCTCCACTTT

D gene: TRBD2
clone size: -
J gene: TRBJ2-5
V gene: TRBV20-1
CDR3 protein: CSASIGIAGVGTQYF
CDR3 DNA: TGCAGTGCTAGTATTGGTATAGCGGGAGTGGGAACCCAGTACTTC

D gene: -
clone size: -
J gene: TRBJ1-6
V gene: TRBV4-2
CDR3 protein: CASSQEVGGGNSPLHF
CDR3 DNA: TGTGCCAGCAGCCAAGAAGTGGGTGGGGGCAATTCACCCCTCCACTTT

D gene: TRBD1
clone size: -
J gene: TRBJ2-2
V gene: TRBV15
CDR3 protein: CATSRVGTGVTGELFF
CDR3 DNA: TGTGCCACCAGCAGAGTGGGGACAGGGGTAACCGGGGAGCTGTTTTTT

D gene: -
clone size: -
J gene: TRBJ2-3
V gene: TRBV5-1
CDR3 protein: CASSVSGGTDTQYF
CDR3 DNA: TGCGCCAGCAGCGTTTCGGGGGGCACAGATACGCAGTATTTT

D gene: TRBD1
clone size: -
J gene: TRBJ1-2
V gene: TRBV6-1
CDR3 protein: CASSEGIGDREGGYTF
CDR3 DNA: TGTGCCAGCAGTGAAGGGATAGGGGACAGGGAGGGTGGCTACACCTTC

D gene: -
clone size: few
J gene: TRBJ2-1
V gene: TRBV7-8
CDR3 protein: CASSLTGFGLHEQFF
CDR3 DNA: TGTGCCAGCAGCTTAACAGGGTTTGGTCTTCATGAGCAGTTCTTC

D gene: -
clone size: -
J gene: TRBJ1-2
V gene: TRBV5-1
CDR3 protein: CASSSPQGPESGYTF
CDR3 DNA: TGCGCCAGCAGCTCGCCTCAGGGGCCCGAATCCGGCTACACCTTC

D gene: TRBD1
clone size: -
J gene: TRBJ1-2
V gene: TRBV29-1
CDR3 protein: CSVVQGALGYTF
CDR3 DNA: TGCAGCGTTGTCCAGGGGGCGCTGGGCTACACCTTC

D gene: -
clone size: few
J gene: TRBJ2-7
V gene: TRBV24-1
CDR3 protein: CATSDSRAYSYEQYF
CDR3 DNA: TGTGCCACCAGTGACTCCAGGGCATATTCTTACGAGCAGTACTTC

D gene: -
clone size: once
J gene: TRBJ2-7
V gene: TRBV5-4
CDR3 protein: CASSLGFGHTYEQYF
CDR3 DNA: TGTGCCAGCAGCTTGGGGTTTGGCCATACCTACGAGCAGTACTTC

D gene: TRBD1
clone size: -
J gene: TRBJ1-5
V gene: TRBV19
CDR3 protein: CASSMDRGDYQPQHF
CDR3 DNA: TGTGCCAGTAGTATGGACAGGGGAGACTATCAGCCCCAGCATTTT

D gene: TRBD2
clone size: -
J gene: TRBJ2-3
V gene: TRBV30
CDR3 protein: CAGGGAVADTQYF
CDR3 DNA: TGTGCCGGGGGGGGTGCGGTGGCAGATACGCAGTATTTT

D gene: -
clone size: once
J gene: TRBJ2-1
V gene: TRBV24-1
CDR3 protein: CATSDPPLLGTSRNNEQFF
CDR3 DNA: TGTGCCACCAGTGATCCCCCGCTTCTCGGCACTAGCCGAAACAATGAGCAGTTCTTC

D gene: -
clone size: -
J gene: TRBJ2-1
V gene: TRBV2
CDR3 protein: CASSGHGRSYNEQFF
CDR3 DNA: TGTGCCAGCAGTGGCCACGGGCGGTCCTACAATGAGCAGTTCTTC

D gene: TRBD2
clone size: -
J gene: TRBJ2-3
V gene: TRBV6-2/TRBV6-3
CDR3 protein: CASSYPMKPSGGGSADTQYF
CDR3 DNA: TGTGCCAGCAGTTACCCGATGAAGCCTAGCGGGGGGGGATCCGCAGATACGCAGTATTTT

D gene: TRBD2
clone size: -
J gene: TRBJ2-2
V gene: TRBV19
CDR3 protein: CASSPLAGIGELFF
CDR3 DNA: TGTGCCAGTAGCCCACTAGCGGGAATCGGGGAGCTGTTTTTT

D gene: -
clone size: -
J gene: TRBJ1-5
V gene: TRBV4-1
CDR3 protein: CASSHPGPLQTQHF
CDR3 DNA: TGCGCCAGCAGCCATCCGGGACCACTCCAGACCCAGCATTTT

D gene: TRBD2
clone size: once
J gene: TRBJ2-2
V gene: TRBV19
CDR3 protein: CATRGETGELFF
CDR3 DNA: TGTGCTACCCGGGGGGAGACCGGGGAGCTGTTTTTT

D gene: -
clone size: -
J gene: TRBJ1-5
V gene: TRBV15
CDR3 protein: CATSTRTSPQPQHF
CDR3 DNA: TGTGCCACCAGCACCCGGACATCACCACAGCCCCAGCATTTT

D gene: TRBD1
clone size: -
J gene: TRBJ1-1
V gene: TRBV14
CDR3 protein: CASTQDRVNTEAFF
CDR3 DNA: TGTGCCAGCACCCAAGACAGGGTGAACACTGAAGCTTTCTTT

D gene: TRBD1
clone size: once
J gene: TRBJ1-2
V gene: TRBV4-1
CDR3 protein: CASTGMSARGLGGYTF
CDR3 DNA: TGCGCCAGCACCGGAATGTCAGCCAGGGGGCTAGGGGGCTACACCTTC

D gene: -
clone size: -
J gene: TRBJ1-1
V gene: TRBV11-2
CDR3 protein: CASSSTGNTEAFF
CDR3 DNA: TGTGCCAGCAGCTCAACAGGTAACACTGAAGCTTTCTTT

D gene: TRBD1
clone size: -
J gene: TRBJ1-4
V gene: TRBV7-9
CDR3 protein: CASSSDRGRNEKLFF
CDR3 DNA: TGTGCCAGCAGCTCGGACAGGGGGCGGAACGAAAAACTGTTTTTT

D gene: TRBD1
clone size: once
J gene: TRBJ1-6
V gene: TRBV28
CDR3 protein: CASLQGGLSSYNSPLHF
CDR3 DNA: TGTGCCAGTCTACAGGGGGGCTTGAGCTCCTATAATTCACCCCTCCACTTT

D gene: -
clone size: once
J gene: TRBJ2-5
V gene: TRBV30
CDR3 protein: CAWSFWRSGQETQYF
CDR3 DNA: TGTGCCTGGAGCTTTTGGAGGTCGGGCCAAGAGACCCAGTACTTC

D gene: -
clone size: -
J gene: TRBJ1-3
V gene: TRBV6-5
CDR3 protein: CATQLGGASGNTIYF
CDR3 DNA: TGTGCCACCCAACTGGGAGGGGCCTCTGGAAACACCATATATTTT

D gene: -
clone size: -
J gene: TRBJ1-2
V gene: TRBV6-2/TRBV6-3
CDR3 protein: CASSSQSGGYGYTF
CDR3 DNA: TGTGCCAGCAGTTCTCAATCCGGGGGCTATGGCTACACCTTC

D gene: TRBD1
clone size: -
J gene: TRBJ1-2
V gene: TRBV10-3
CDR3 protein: CAISGGQGLSGYTF
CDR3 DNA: TGTGCCATCAGTGGGGGACAGGGGTTATCGGGCTACACCTTC

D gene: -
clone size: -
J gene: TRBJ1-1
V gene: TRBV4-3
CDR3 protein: CASSQAMNTEAFF
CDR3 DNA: TGCGCCAGCAGCCAAGCTATGAACACTGAAGCTTTCTTT

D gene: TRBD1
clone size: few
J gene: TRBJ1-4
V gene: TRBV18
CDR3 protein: CASLRDRGEKLFF
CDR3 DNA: TGTGCCAGCTTGAGGGACAGGGGCGAAAAACTGTTTTTT